This T cell receptor beta chain was sequenced during a study of T cell changes during pregnancy in multiple sclerosis. Clones were sequenced by immunoSEQ multiplex PCR, and TCRdb holds only the in-frame ones, with some missing. The table lists under 55,000 clones, about 92% of them singletons. V was trimmed by 8 bases and J by 3 bases, leaving 10 bases between them. Germline V lookup: CDR1 MDHEN, CDR2 SYDVKM. The CDR3 length is 13 residues. The receptor was isolated from a female donor with multiple sclerosis, enrolled in a pregnancy study. V usage is TRBV28 and J usage is TRBJ1-4, with a possible D match to TRBD1 (6 bases). Sequencing used peripheral blood, obtained in the second trimester of pregnancy. CDR3 sequence reads: CASRTVPNEKLFF. The CDR3 DNA is TGTGCCAGCCGGACAGTTCCTAATGAAAAACTGTTTTTT.